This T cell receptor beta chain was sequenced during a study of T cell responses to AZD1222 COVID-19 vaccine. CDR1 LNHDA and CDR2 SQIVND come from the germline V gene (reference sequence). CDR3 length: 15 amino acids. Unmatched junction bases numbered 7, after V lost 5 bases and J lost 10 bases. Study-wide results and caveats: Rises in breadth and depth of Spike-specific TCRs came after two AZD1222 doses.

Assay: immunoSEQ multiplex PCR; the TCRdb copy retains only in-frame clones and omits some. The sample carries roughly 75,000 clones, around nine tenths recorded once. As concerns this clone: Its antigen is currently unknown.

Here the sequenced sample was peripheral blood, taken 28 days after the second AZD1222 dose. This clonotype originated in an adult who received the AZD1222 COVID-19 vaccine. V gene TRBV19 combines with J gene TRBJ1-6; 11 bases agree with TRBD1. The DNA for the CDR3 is TGTGCCAGTAGTGTAGGGACAGGGGGAAGATCACCCCTCCACTTT. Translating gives CASSVGTGGRSPLHF. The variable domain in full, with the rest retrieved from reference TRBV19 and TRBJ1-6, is DGGITQSPKYLFRKEGQNVTLSCEQNLNHDAMYWYRQDPGQGLRLIYYSQIVNDFQKGDIAEGYSVSREKKESFPLTVTSAQKNPTAFYLCASSVGTGGRSPLHFGNGTRLTVT.